This paragraph covers one T cell receptor beta chain sequence. The source of the sample is a study of neoadjuvant anti-PD-1 for oral cavity cancer. Clones were sequenced by immunoSEQ multiplex PCR, and TCRdb holds only the in-frame ones, with some missing. The sample has 55,000 to 75,000 clones; 80% to 90% are singletons. Sample time point: after neoadjuvant nivolumab, at surgical resection. The CDR3 spans 16 residues. V lost 4 bases to trimming and J lost 2 bases, with 15 bases between them. The germline CDR1 and CDR2 sequences are MNHEY and SMNVEV (reference sequence). The origin of this receptor is a person between 40 and 85 years old with oral cavity squamous cell carcinoma. Material: PBMCs, obtained after nivolumab (anti-PD-1) treatment. The chain carries TRBV27 and TRBJ1-5; D gene ambiguous. The CDR3 loop is CASSSYPKSGNQPQHF. The CDR3 nucleotides are TGTGCCAGCAGTTCCTACCCTAAATCGGGCAATCAGCCCCAGCATTTT.